The clone carrying this T cell receptor (beta chain) was picked up one time. The antigen remains unidentified. The data originate from a study of shared clonotypes between healthy human individuals. Findings of the study overall: Deeper or shallower sequencing was expected to change how clonotypes are shared among donors. Roughly 4.6% of naive CD4 clonotypes were common to a handful of donors.

CDR3 length: 15 residues. Per germline, CDR1 MDHEN and CDR2 SYDVKM. V was clipped by 2 bases and J by 2 bases, with 13 bases between them. Per the study methods: ImmunoSEQ output lacked quality scores and full-length reads, limiting matched filtering. Only in-frame clones appear in the TCRdb table, and some are missing; sequencing was by immunoSEQ multiplex PCR. The D gene and trimming were derived from the DNA, and the V and J assignments and clone size from that table. The sample has roughly 2,300,000 clones, 80% to 95% seen once. A CD45RA+ naive subset and a CD45RA-negative memory subset were split from CD4+ cells.

The sequencing sample was made of naive CD4+ T cells from PBMCs. Subset specified: CD45RA+ positively selected. The rearrangement links TRBV28 to TRBJ2-7, with D perhaps TRBD2 (6 bases). This clonotype was sampled from a man between 18 and 29 years old in good health. Some clones in this sample may be carry-over from other donors' samples. CDR3 in DNA: TGTGCCAGCAGTTTACTGGGACTGGGGGCCTACGAGCAGTACTTC. Translation gives CASSLLGLGAYEQYF.